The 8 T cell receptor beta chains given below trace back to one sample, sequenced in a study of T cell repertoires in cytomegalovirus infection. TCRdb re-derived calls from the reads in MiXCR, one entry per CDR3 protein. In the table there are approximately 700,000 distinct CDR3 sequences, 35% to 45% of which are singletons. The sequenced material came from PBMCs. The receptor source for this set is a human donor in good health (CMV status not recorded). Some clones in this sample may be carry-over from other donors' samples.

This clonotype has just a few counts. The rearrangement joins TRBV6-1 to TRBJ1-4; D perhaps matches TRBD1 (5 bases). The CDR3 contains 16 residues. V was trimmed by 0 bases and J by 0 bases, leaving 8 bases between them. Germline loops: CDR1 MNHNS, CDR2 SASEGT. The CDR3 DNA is TGTGCCAGCAGTGAAGCCCCACAGGCAACTAATGAAAAACTGTTTTTT. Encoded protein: CASSEAPQATNEKLFF.

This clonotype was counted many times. As DNA, the CDR3 is TGTGCCAGCAGTTACTGGCGGGGGATCTCCTACGAGCAGTACTTC. Translation: CASSYWRGISYEQYF. The genes are TRBV6-6 and TRBJ2-7, with 7 positions matching TRBD2. Per the germline V gene, CDR1 is MNHNY and CDR2 is SVGAGI (reference sequence). This CDR3 region has 15 residues. J gave up 0 bases and V 1 base, and 3 bases lay outside the gene matches.

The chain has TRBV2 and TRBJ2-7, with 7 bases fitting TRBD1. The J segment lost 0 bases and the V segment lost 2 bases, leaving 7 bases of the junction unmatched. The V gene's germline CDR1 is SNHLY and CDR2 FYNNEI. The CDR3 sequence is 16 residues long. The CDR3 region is CASSEIQGSASYEQYF. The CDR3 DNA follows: TGTGCCAGCAGTGAAATACAGGGGTCGGCCTCCTACGAGCAGTACTTC. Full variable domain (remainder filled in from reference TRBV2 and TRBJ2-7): EPEVTQTPSHQVTQMGQEVILRCVPISNHLYFYWYRQILGQKVEFLVSFYNNEISEKSEIFDDQFSVERPDGSNFTLKIRSTKLEDSAMYFCASSEIQGSASYEQYFGPGTRLTVT.

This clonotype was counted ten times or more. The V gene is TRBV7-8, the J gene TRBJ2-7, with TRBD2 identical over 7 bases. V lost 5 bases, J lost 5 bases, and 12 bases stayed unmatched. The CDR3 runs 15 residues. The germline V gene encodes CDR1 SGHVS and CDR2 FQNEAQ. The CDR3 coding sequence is TGTGCCAGCAGCCCCTCAACTGGGGGAGGGAACGAGCAGTACTTC. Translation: CASSPSTGGGNEQYF.

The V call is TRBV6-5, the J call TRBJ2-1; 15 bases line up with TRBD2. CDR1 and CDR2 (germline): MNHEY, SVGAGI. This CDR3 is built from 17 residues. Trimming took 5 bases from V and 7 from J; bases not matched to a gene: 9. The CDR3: CASSGRGLAGGRNEQFF. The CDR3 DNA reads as TGTGCCAGCAGTGGCCGGGGACTAGCGGGAGGCCGGAATGAGCAGTTCTTC.

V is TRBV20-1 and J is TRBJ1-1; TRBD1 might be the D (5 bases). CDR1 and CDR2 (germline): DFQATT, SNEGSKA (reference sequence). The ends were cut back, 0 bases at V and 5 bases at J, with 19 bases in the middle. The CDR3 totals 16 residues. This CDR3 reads CSARDMGRGEETEAFF. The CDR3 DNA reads TGCAGTGCTAGAGATATGGGGCGAGGGGAGGAAACTGAAGCTTTCTTT.

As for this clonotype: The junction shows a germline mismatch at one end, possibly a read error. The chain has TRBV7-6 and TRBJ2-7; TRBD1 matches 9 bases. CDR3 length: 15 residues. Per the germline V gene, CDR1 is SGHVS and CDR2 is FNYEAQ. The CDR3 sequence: CASSVATGQGYEQSF. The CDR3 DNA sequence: TGTGCCAGCAGCGTAGCAACAGGACAGGGGTACGAGCAGTCCTTC.

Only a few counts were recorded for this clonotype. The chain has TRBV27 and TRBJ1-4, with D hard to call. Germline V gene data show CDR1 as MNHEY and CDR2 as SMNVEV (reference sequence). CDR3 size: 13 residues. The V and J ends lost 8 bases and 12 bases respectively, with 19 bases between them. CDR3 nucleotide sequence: TGTGCCAGCGGAGCTTGGAGTTTCGGTGAACTGTTTTTT. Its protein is CASGAWSFGELFF.